What follows are 22 T cell receptor beta chains derived from one specimen sequenced in a study of cytomegalovirus exposure and HLA in healthy donors. Researchers ran the PCR with 60 Vbeta and 13 Jbeta primers. The protocol was immunoSEQ multiplex PCR, while the TCRdb copy is restricted to in-frame clones and leaves out a portion. The sample has some 120,000 clones, roughly four fifths seen once. The source material was PBMCs. These receptors all stem from a woman aged 45-65 years in good health and CMV-seropositive.

The chain recombines TRBV30 with TRBJ1-1, with D perhaps matching TRBD1 (5 bases). Deletions cut 0 bases from V and 3 bases from J, with 14 bases between. CDR1 is GTSNPN and CDR2 is SVGIG in the germline V gene (reference sequence). The CDR3 loop spans 15 amino acids. The CDR3, as DNA: TGTGCCTGGAGTGTTTGGGGGGGTGTAGACACTGAAGCTTTCTTT. As protein: CAWSVWGGVDTEAFF.

The rearrangement uses TRBV11-3 and TRBJ2-5; tentative D call: TRBD1 (6 bases). Germline loops: CDR1 SGHNT, CDR2 YENEEA. With 4 bases removed from V and 4 bases from J, the gap between germline ends came to 16 bases. CDR3 size: 15 residues. The DNA of the CDR3 is TGTGCCAGCAGCTCGTTAAAGGGGGACCGAGAGACCCAGTACTTC. As protein: CASSSLKGDRETQYF.

The V call is TRBV19, the J call TRBJ2-3, with a tentative D call TRBD1 (5 bases). V lost 9 bases, J lost 1 base, and 17 bases lay in between. Germline V gives CDR1 LNHDA, CDR2 SQIVND (reference sequence). CDR3 length: 15 residues. The CDR3 sequence: CASKGRIGGTDTQYF. In DNA form, the CDR3 reads TGTGCCAGCAAGGGAAGGATAGGGGGCACAGATACGCAGTATTTT.

V gene TRBV5-1 combines with J gene TRBJ2-2, with D possibly matching TRBD2 (5 bases). The CDR3 runs to 14 residues. Trimming pared 4 bases from V and 4 bases from J, leaving 11 bases between. Looked up from germline, CDR1 is SGHRS and CDR2 is YFSETQ. The CDR3 loop reads CASSQAAGTGELFF. The CDR3 DNA sequence: TGCGCCAGCAGCCAGGCCGCGGGCACCGGGGAGCTGTTTTTT.

V and J are TRBV9 and TRBJ2-7; weak D call: TRBD1 (5 bases). CDR1 and CDR2 from the germline V gene are SGDLS and YYNGEE. This CDR3 is 15 amino acids long. The ends were cut back, 5 bases at V and 1 base at J, with 16 bases in the middle. The CDR3 is CASSPRYDSSYEQYF. The CDR3, as DNA: TGTGCCAGCAGTCCTAGGTACGACAGTTCCTACGAGCAGTACTTC.

This clone was detected a few times. The CDR3 sequence: CASRQDQGTDTQYF. CDR3 DNA: TGTGCCAGCAGGCAAGATCAGGGAACAGATACGCAGTATTTT. The chain has TRBV5-4 and TRBJ2-3; D possibly corresponds to TRBD1 (5 bases). Germline V gene data show CDR1 as SGHNT and CDR2 as YYREEE (reference sequence). This CDR3 has 14 amino acids. V was clipped by 5 bases and J by 3 bases, with 13 bases between them.

On this clone: At one end, the junction sequence differs from germline, possibly due to a read error. V is TRBV30 and J is TRBJ1-2, with a possible D match to TRBD1 (6 bases). This CDR3 is 12 amino acids long. Germline V lookup: CDR1 GTSNPN, CDR2 SVGIG (reference sequence). The CDR3 DNA is TGTGCCTGGAGTGGGGGGCCGAAATTGGACCCCTTC. Translated: CAWSGGPKLDPF.

The rearrangement uses TRBV27 and TRBJ2-2, with 8 nucleotides matching TRBD2. The CDR3 totals 15 residues. The germline gives CDR1 MNHEY, CDR2 SMNVEV (reference sequence). V was pared by 5 bases and J by 4 bases, with 6 bases of the junction left unmatched. The CDR3 nucleotides are TGTGCCAGCAGTCCCTCGGGGGGGGGCACCGGGGAGCTGTTTTTT. Amino acid sequence: CASSPSGGGTGELFF.

The chain joins TRBV18 to TRBJ1-2; 7 bases agree with TRBD1. With 6 bases clipped from V and 4 bases from J, the junction kept 5 bases outside the gene matches. Germline CDR1 and CDR2: KGHSH and LQKENI. The CDR3 sequence is 13 residues long. CDR3 region: CASSPGGGYGYTF. CDR3 in DNA: TGTGCCAGCTCCCCAGGGGGGGGCTATGGCTACACCTTC.

This clone appeared a few times. This sequence joins TRBV5-6 and TRBJ2-1; TRBD1 aligns across 7 bases. The germline V gene encodes CDR1 SGHDT and CDR2 YYEEEE. The J segment lost 8 bases and the V segment lost 4 bases, leaving 3 bases of the junction unmatched. This CDR3 comprises 12 residues. The CDR3 loop is CASSPGTDEQFF. The CDR3 region has the DNA TGTGCCAGCAGCCCCGGGACAGATGAGCAGTTCTTC.

The rearrangement uses TRBV30 and TRBJ2-7; 7 bases agree with TRBD1. There are 14 residues in the CDR3. In germline, CDR1 is GTSNPN, CDR2 SVGIG (reference sequence). In DNA, the CDR3 is TGTGCTTTCTCCTGGGCCAGGGGGTCCGACGAGCAGTACTTC. It specifies CAFSWARGSDEQYF.

V and J are TRBV30 and TRBJ2-7; 8 bases map to TRBD2. J gave up 5 bases and V 0 bases, and 6 bases lay outside the gene matches. Germline V lookup: CDR1 GTSNPN, CDR2 SVGIG (reference sequence). This CDR3 contains 14 residues. In DNA, the CDR3 is TGTGCCTGGAGTGTACCCGGGGGGGCCCACGAGCAGTACTTC. This encodes CAWSVPGGAHEQYF.

This rearrangement joins TRBV5-8 to TRBJ1-6, with 7 bases lining up with TRBD1. The CDR3 has 15 amino acids. CDR1 is SGHTS and CDR2 is YDEGEE in the germline V gene. V trimming: 4 bases; J trimming: 7 bases; junction bases outside the gene matches: 8. In nucleotides, the CDR3 is TGTGCCAGCAGCGAGCTAGGGGGCTCGAATTCACCCCTCCACTTT. Protein sequence: CASSELGGSNSPLHF.

The chain is built from TRBV6-6 and TRBJ2-3, with D uncertain. The V and J ends lost 4 bases and 6 bases respectively, with 11 bases between them. Per germline, CDR1 MNHNY and CDR2 SVGAGI (reference sequence). The CDR3 runs to 13 residues. CDR3 region: CASSSPAADTQYF. CDR3 coding DNA: TGTGCCAGCAGTTCTCCCGCCGCGGATACGCAGTATTTT.

This chain links TRBV5-3 with TRBJ1-2; 8 nucleotides agree with TRBD1. TRBV5-3 is annotated as an ORF whose role is uncertain. The CDR3 totals 14 residues. After removal of 4 bases from V and 4 bases from J, the junction contained 6 bases not matched to a gene. The CDR3 sequence is CARSPTGALYGYTF. The CDR3 region has the DNA TGTGCCAGAAGCCCGACAGGGGCGCTCTATGGCTACACCTTC.

The chain couples TRBV9 to TRBJ1-2; 9 positions match TRBD1. CDR3 length equals 14 residues. V lost 2 bases to trimming and J lost 4 bases; unmatched junction nucleotides: 3. Germline V gene sequence: CDR1 SGDLS, CDR2 YYNGEE. The CDR3 loop reads CASSVGTGSYGYTF. The CDR3 DNA reads TGTGCCAGCAGCGTGGGGACAGGGAGCTATGGCTACACCTTC. Complete variable domain (other parts from reference TRBV9 and TRBJ1-2): DSGVTQTPKHLITATGQRVTLRCSPRSGDLSVYWYQQSLDQGLQFLIQYYNGEERAKGNILERFSAQQFPDLHSELNLSSLELGDSALYFCASSVGTGSYGYTFGSGTRLTVV.

This clone showed up just once. The rearrangement uses TRBV7-9 and TRBJ2-7, with TRBD1 matching over 7 bases. With V trimmed by 4 bases and J by 4 bases, 13 bases remained unmatched. This CDR3 contains 16 residues. The V gene's germline CDR1 is SEHNR and CDR2 FQNEAQ (reference sequence). CDR3 in DNA: TGTGCCAGCAGCTCAATTTGGGCAGGGGGACCATACGAGCAGTACTTC. Its protein product is CASSSIWAGGPYEQYF.

This chain joins TRBV9 and TRBJ2-5; 13 nucleotides match TRBD2. The tail of the sequence fits TRBJ2-7 better, so the J call may be wrong. This CDR3 has 15 amino acids. CDR1 is SGDLS and CDR2 is YYNGEE in the germline V gene. The CDR3 DNA is TGTGCCAGCAGCCCTCGGACTAGCGGGGGCTACGAGCAGTACTTC. Protein product: CASSPRTSGGYEQYF.

The chain uses TRBV6-4 and TRBJ2-5, with D perhaps TRBD2 (6 bases). Germline lookup yields CDR1 MRHNA and CDR2 SNTAGT. V was shortened by 3 bases and J by 1 base, with 12 bases between the two germline ends. The CDR3 is made up of 15 amino acids. The CDR3 region is CASSEGGDPQETQYF. CDR3 nucleotide sequence: TGTGCCAGCAGTGAAGGCGGGGACCCCCAAGAGACCCAGTACTTC.

The chain recombines TRBV4-3 with TRBJ2-3, with 10 bases fitting TRBD2. This CDR3 contains 18 residues. J was trimmed by 4 bases and V by 0 bases; bases with no gene match: 10. CDR1 LGHNA and CDR2 YSLEER come from the germline V gene. CDR3 DNA sequence: TGCGCCAGCAGCCAAGATAGGAGCGGGGGGGCCCTCCCAGATACGCAGTATTTT. It codes for CASSQDRSGGALPDTQYF.

The chain couples TRBV29-1 to TRBJ1-2, with D unclear. Trimming took 7 bases from V and 7 from J, leaving 13 bases between them. In germline, CDR1 is SQVTM, CDR2 ANQGSEA. This CDR3 contains 11 residues. CDR3 loop: CSADSESGYTF. CDR3 in DNA: TGCAGCGCCGACTCAGAGAGTGGCTACACCTTC.

This clone was recorded only once. The rearrangement links TRBV23-1 to TRBJ2-7, with TRBD1 matching 9 bases. TRBV23-1 has ORF status, its function being uncertain. Germline trimming cut 10 bases from V and 6 bases from J; bases unmatched to any gene: 7. The CDR3 is made up of 12 amino acids. The CDR3 here is CATGQGTGEQYF. The CDR3 DNA follows: TGCGCCACCGGACAGGGGACGGGCGAGCAGTACTTC.